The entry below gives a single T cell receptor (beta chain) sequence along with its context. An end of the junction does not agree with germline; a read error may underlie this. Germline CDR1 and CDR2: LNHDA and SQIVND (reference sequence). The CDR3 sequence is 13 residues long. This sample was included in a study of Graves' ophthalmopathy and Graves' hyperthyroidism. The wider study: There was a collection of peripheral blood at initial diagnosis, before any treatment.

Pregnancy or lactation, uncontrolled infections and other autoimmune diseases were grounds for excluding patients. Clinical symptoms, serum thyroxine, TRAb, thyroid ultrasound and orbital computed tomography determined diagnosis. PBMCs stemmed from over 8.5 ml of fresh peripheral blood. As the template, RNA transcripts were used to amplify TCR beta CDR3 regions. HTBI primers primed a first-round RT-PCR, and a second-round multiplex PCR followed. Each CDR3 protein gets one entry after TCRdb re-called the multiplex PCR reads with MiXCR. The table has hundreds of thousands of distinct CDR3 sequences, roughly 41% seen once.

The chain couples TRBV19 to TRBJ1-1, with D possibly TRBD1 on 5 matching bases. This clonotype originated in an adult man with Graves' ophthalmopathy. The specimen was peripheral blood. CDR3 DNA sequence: TGTGCCAGTAGCCCAGGGAGAGACACTGAAGCTCTCTTT. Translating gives CASSPGRDTEALF.